This TCR beta chain is from a study of shared clonotypes between healthy human individuals. Notes on this clone: Antigen unknown.

V dropped 2 bases and J dropped 4; count of bases not matched to a gene: 7. CDR1 is MNHEY, CDR2 SVGAGI, per germline. This CDR3 region has 15 residues. Findings of the study overall: In this cohort, only blood was sampled, and tissue repertoires likely differ. Clonotypes shared by all four sorted-subset donors had higher generation probabilities than non-shared clonotypes.

Assay used: immunoSEQ multiplex PCR; TCRdb lists only in-frame clones, some missing. Of roughly 2.2 million clones listed, approximately 90% are singletons. Sequencing was carried out using naive CD4+ T cells from PBMCs. Subset given: CD45RA+ positively selected. The clonotype comes from a man between 18 and 35 years old in good health. Some clones in this sample may be carry-over from other donors' samples. This chain links TRBV6-5 with TRBJ2-7; 8 nucleotides align to TRBD1. In DNA, the CDR3 is TGTGCCAGCAGTTACGACAGGGGCGGGTTTTACGAGCAGTACTTC. Its translation is CASSYDRGGFYEQYF.